These 21 T cell receptor beta chains were all obtained from the same sample, sequenced in a study of post-analysis software for immune sequencing data. Whole-study results and caveats: There were about 5 TRBV segments more frequent in patients than controls, and TRBV5-6, TRBV5-1 and TRBV20-1 were among them.

Unique molecular identifiers were built into the TCR beta cDNA libraries. TCRdb ran MiXCR on the PCR reads and lists one entry per CDR3 protein. The table includes more than 500,000 distinct CDR3 sequences, about a third detected once. Their cognate antigens are unknown. The sample taken for sequencing was blood. The receptor source for this set is a girl between 2 and 17 years old with multiple sclerosis.

This clonotype was detected a few times. The V and J genes are TRBV7-3 and TRBJ1-1; D unresolved. CDR1 SGHTA and CDR2 FQGTGA come from the germline V gene. CDR3 size: 13 residues. The V and J ends lost 2 bases and 4 bases respectively, with 8 bases between them. The CDR3 loop reads CASSLVGSTEAFF. DNA of the CDR3: TGTGCCAGCAGCTTAGTCGGGTCCACTGAAGCTTTCTTT.

The V gene is TRBV6-5, the J gene TRBJ1-5; 8 bases agree with TRBD1. J lost 4 bases, V lost 6 bases, and 8 bases had no gene match. The CDR3 sequence is 15 residues long. Germline lookup yields CDR1 MNHEY and CDR2 SVGAGI. CDR3 residues: CASRATGALNQPQHF. DNA of the CDR3: TGTGCCAGCAGGGCGACAGGGGCACTAAATCAGCCCCAGCATTTT.

This clonotype was seen a handful of times. The V and J genes are TRBV15 and TRBJ2-1, with unresolved D. The V end lost 0 bases, the J end lost 8 bases, and 11 bases lay between the germline ends. Germline CDR1 is LNHNV and CDR2 is YYDKDF (reference sequence). This CDR3 has 14 residues. The CDR3 loop is CATSRDRPPYEQFF. Here the CDR3 DNA reads TGTGCCACCAGCAGAGATCGTCCCCCCTATGAGCAGTTCTTC.

This clonotype showed up just a few times. The V call is TRBV7-9, the J call TRBJ2-7; D is uncertain. CDR3 size: 15 residues. CDR1 is SEHNR and CDR2 is FQNEAQ in the germline V gene (reference sequence). Between the trimmed V and J ends, which lost 1 base and 0 bases, there was a span of 10 bases. Here the CDR3 reads CASSLEAGLSYEQYF. The CDR3 bases are TGTGCCAGCAGCTTAGAGGCAGGCCTCTCCTACGAGCAGTACTTC.

This clonotype showed up just a few times. The V call is TRBV5-1, the J call TRBJ2-1; TRBD2 matches 16 bases. Germline-derived CDR1 and CDR2 are SGHRS and YFSETQ. The CDR3 spans 17 residues. Trimming cost V 4 bases and J 4 bases; bases outside gene matches: 5. CDR3 sequence (DNA): TGCGCCAGCAGCCTAGGGACTAGCGGGGGGGGGTACAATGAGCAGTTCTTC. This sequence encodes CASSLGTSGGGYNEQFF.

V is TRBV19 and J is TRBJ2-3, with D hard to call. The CDR3 loop spans 14 amino acids. V lost 5 bases to trimming and J lost 1 base, with 10 bases between them. CDR1 and CDR2 (germline): LNHDA, SQIVND (reference sequence). The CDR3 sequence: CASSRVGGTDTQYF. In DNA form, the CDR3 reads TGTGCCAGTAGTCGGGTCGGAGGCACAGATACGCAGTATTTT.

The chain employs TRBV12-3 or TRBV12-4 and TRBJ2-3; no clear D. There are 13 residues in the CDR3. Between the trimmed V and J ends, which lost 0 bases and 5 bases, there was a span of 6 bases. The CDR3 loop reads CASSLASEDTQYF. The CDR3 DNA sequence: TGTGCCAGCAGTTTAGCGAGCGAAGATACGCAGTATTTT.

This rearrangement joins TRBV20-1 to TRBJ2-7, with a possible D match to TRBD2 (5 bases). V dropped 5 bases and J dropped 7 bases, with 18 bases sitting between them. Germline CDR1 reads DFQATT; CDR2 reads SNEGSKA (reference sequence). The CDR3 consists of 13 residues. The CDR3 loop is CSAHPGLRGEQYF. In DNA form, the CDR3 reads TGCAGTGCTCACCCGGGTCTCCGCGGGGAGCAGTACTTC.

This clonotype was picked up a small number of times. The chain couples TRBV20-1 to TRBJ2-7, with TRBD1 matching 9 bases. This CDR3 has 13 residues. The V and J ends lost 6 bases and 5 bases, in that order; junction bases with no gene match: 8. Germline-derived CDR1 and CDR2 are DFQATT and SNEGSKA (reference sequence). The CDR3 here is CSASTGGRNEQYF. DNA for the CDR3: TGCAGTGCCTCCACAGGGGGCCGAAACGAGCAGTACTTC.

V is TRBV2 and J is TRBJ2-7; 9 bases map to TRBD1. J lost 3 bases, V lost 6 bases, and 3 bases had no gene match. The CDR3 spans 13 residues. Germline V lookup: CDR1 SNHLY, CDR2 FYNNEI. The CDR3 sequence: CASRWGQGYEQYF. CDR3 nucleotide sequence: TGTGCCAGCAGATGGGGACAGGGCTACGAGCAGTACTTC.

The chain carries TRBV2 and TRBJ2-1; 8 bases align to TRBD2. V trimming: 10 bases; J trimming: 2 bases; junction bases outside the gene matches: 4. Germline V CDR1 and CDR2: SNHLY, FYNNEI. The CDR3 has 13 residues. For the CDR3, the DNA is TGTGCCACCGGGGGGGGCACCTACAATGAGCAGTTCTTC. As protein: CATGGGTYNEQFF.

The CDR3 loop reads CASSLARGYSNQPQHF. The CDR3 nucleotides read TGTGCCAGCAGCTTAGCGCGAGGTTATAGCAATCAGCCCCAGCATTTT. This chain links TRBV7-8 with TRBJ1-5; D not certain. CDR3 length: 16 amino acids. V lost 0 bases and J 0 bases, leaving 9 bases between the germline ends. Germline lookup yields CDR1 SGHVS and CDR2 FQNEAQ.

This clonotype was detected only a few times. V and J are TRBV4-1 and TRBJ1-5, with D tentatively TRBD1 (6 bases). Per germline, CDR1 MGHRA and CDR2 YSYEKL. The CDR3 runs to 13 residues. V lost 2 bases to trimming and J lost 5 bases, with 7 bases between them. The CDR3 nucleotides read TGCGCCAGCAGCCAAAACAGGGATCAGCCCCAGCATTTT. It specifies CASSQNRDQPQHF.

V is TRBV29-1 and J is TRBJ1-2; D not certain. Germline CDR1 is SQVTM and CDR2 is ANQGSEA. V was cut by 0 bases and J by 0 bases, with 8 bases left in between. The CDR3 consists of 14 residues. CDR3 region: CSVEDVGSNYGYTF. CDR3 DNA: TGCAGCGTTGAAGATGTGGGTTCTAACTATGGCTACACCTTC.

This clonotype was detected a few times. The chain uses TRBV5-6 and TRBJ2-3; D gene unclear. The CDR3 loop spans 15 amino acids. The germline gives CDR1 SGHDT, CDR2 YYEEEE. Trimming pared 0 bases from V and 0 bases from J, leaving 8 bases between. DNA of the CDR3: TGTGCCAGCAGCTTGGACACCCCTAGCACAGATACGCAGTATTTT. It codes for CASSLDTPSTDTQYF.

The gene calls are TRBV5-6 and TRBJ2-1; 7 bases are a match to TRBD2. Germline CDR1 SGHDT, CDR2 YYEEEE. This CDR3 spans 16 amino acids. J was trimmed by 6 bases and V by 1 base; bases with no gene match: 10. The CDR3 loop is CASSLPHRGGLNEQFF. CDR3 nucleotides: TGTGCCAGCAGCTTGCCCCATCGCGGGGGACTCAATGAGCAGTTCTTC.

The genes are TRBV5-1 and TRBJ2-5; TRBD1 aligns across 11 bases. Germline V CDR1 and CDR2: SGHRS, YFSETQ. The CDR3 has 13 residues. The J segment lost 10 bases and the V segment lost 2 bases, leaving 4 bases of the junction unmatched. The CDR3 reads CASSFGTGGDQYF. In DNA form, the CDR3 reads TGCGCCAGCAGCTTCGGGACAGGGGGGGACCAGTACTTC.

In this sample, this clonotype turned up a few times. CDR3 DNA sequence: TGCAGTGCTAGAGATCCCGGACCCGGTGGCAATCAGCCCCAGCATTTT. Its translation is CSARDPGPGGNQPQHF. This chain connects TRBV20-1 to TRBJ1-5; D is uncertain. CDR1 is DFQATT and CDR2 is SNEGSKA in the germline V gene (reference sequence). The CDR3 totals 16 residues. V dropped 0 bases and J dropped 2 bases, with 14 bases sitting between them.

This clonotype was observed a few times. The V and J genes are TRBV7-8 and TRBJ2-5; D tentatively reads TRBD1 or TRBD2 (6 bases each). In germline, CDR1 is SGHVS, CDR2 FQNEAQ. The CDR3 totals 15 residues. V was shortened by 5 bases and J by 2 bases, with 15 bases between the two germline ends. CDR3 loop: CASSRGRGPQETQYF. CDR3 DNA sequence: TGTGCCAGCAGCCGTGGACGGGGGCCTCAAGAGACCCAGTACTTC.

This clonotype was recorded a few times. Compared with germline, one end of the junction differs, possibly owing to a read error. The rearrangement links TRBV18 to TRBJ2-5, with 9 bases that match TRBD1. Germline V lookup: CDR1 KGHSH, CDR2 LQKENI. The CDR3 loop spans 17 amino acids. The CDR3 DNA reads as TGTGCTAGCTCACCATCTTCCGGGACAGGGCGGGGAGAGACCCAGTACTTC. Translation: CASSPSSGTGRGETQYF.

CDR3 sequence (DNA): TGTGCCAGCAGTTTTCGCTCGGACACTGAAGCTTTCTTT. Residues: CASSFRSDTEAFF. J is TRBJ1-1 and V is TRBV28, with no clear D. CDR3 length equals 13 residues. The germline gives CDR1 MDHEN, CDR2 SYDVKM. Deletions cut 3 bases from V and 3 bases from J, with 8 bases between.